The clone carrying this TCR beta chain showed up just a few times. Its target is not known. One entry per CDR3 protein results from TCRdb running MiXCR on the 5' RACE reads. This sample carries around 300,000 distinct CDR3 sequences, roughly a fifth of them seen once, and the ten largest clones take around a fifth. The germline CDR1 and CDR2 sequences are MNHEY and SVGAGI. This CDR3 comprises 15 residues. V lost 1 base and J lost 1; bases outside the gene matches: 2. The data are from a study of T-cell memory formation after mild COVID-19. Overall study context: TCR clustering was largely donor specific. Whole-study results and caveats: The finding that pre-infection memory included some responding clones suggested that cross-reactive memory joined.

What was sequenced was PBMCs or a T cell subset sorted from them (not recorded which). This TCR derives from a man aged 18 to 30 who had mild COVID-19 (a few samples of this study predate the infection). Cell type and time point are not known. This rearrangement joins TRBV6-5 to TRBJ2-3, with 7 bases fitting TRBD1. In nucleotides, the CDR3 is TGTGCCAGCAGTTACTTAACAGGGGGCACAGATACGCAGTATTTT. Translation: CASSYLTGGTDTQYF.